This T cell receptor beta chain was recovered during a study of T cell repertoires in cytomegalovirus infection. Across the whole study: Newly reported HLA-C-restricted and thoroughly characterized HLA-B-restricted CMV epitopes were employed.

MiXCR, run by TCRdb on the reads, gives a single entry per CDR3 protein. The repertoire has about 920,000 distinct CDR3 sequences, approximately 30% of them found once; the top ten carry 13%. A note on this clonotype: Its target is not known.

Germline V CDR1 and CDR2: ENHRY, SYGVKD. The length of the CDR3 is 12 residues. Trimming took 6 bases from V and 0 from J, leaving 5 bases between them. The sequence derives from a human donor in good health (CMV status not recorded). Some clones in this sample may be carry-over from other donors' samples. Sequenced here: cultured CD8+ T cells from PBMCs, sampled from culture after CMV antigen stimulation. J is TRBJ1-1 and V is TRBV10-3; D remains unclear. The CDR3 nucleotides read TGTGCCATCAGAACACTGAACACTGAAGCTTTCTTT. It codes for CAIRTLNTEAFF.